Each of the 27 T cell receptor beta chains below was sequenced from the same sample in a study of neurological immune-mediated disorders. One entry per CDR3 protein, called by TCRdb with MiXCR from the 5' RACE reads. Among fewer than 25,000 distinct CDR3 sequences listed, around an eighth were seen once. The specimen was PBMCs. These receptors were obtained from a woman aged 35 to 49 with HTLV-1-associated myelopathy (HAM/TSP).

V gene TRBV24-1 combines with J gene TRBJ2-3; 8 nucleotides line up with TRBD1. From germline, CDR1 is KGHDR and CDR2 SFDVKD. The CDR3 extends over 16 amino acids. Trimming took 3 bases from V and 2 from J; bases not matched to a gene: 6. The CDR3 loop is CATSDPGQGSTDTQYF. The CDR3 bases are TGTGCCACCAGTGATCCTGGACAGGGATCCACAGATACGCAGTATTTT.

This chain's CDR3 is CASSPDRGAGELFF. The CDR3 DNA follows: TGTGCCAGCTCACCAGACAGGGGAGCCGGGGAGCTGTTTTTT. The chain recombines TRBV18 with TRBJ2-2; 8 positions match TRBD1. After removal of 2 bases from V and 6 bases from J, the junction contained 2 bases not matched to a gene. Germline assignment: CDR1 KGHSH and CDR2 LQKENI. CDR3 length: 14 residues.

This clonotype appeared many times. In DNA, the CDR3 is TGTGCCAGCAGTCCCCACAGGGAACAGAACACTGAAGCTTTCTTT. This codes for CASSPHREQNTEAFF. The J gene is TRBJ1-1, the V gene TRBV6-5; perhaps TRBD1 as D (6 bases). CDR3 length equals 15 residues. Germline lookup yields CDR1 MNHEY and CDR2 SVGAGI. V was clipped by 5 bases and J by 1 base, with 14 bases between them.

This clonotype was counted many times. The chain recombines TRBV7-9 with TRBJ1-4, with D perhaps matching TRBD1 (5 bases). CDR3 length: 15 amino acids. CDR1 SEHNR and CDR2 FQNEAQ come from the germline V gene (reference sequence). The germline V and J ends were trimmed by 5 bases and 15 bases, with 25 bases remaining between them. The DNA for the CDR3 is TGTGCCAGCAGCAAGAAGTTGGGGGAATCCTACGGAATGTTTTTT. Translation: CASSKKLGESYGMFF. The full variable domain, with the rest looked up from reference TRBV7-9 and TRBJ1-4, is DTGVSQNPRHKITKRGQNVTFRCDPISEHNRLYWYRQTLGQGPEFLTYFQNEAQLEKSRLLSDRFSAERPKGSFSTLEIQRTEQGDSAMYLCASSKKLGESYGMFFGSGTQLSVL.

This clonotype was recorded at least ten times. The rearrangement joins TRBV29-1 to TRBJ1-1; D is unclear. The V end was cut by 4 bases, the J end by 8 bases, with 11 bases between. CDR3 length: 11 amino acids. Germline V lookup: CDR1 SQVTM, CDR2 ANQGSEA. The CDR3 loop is CSVVGSQEAFF. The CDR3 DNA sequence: TGCAGCGTTGTAGGCAGCCAGGAAGCTTTCTTT.

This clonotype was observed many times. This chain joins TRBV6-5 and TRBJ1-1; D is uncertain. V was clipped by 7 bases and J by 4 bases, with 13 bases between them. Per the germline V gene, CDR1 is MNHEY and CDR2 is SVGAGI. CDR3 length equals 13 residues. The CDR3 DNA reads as TGTGCCAGCATCAAGGAAGGAAGCACTGAAGCTTTCTTT. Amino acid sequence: CASIKEGSTEAFF.

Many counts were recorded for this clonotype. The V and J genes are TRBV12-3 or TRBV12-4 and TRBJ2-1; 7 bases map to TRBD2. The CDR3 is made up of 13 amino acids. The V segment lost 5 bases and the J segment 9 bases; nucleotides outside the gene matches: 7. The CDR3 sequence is CASSISRGGEQFF. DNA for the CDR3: TGTGCCAGCAGTATATCTCGCGGGGGTGAGCAGTTCTTC.

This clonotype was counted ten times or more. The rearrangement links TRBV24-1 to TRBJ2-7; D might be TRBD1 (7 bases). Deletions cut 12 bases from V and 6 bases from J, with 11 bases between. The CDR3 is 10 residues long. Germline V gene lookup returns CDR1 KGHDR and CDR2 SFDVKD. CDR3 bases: TGTGCCTCCCAGGGGGGCGAGCAGTACGTC. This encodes CASQGGEQYV.

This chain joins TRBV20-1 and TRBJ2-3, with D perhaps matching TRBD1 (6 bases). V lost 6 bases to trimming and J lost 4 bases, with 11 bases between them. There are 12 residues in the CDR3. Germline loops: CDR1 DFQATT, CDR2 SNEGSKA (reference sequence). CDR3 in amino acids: CSANRDADTQYF. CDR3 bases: TGCAGTGCAAACAGGGACGCAGATACGCAGTATTTT.

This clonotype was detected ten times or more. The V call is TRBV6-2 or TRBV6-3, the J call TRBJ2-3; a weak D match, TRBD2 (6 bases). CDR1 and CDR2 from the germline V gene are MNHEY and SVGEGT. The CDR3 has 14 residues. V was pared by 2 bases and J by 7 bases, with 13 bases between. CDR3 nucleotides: TGTGCCAGCAGTTACGGCGGGGTGGATAATACGCAGTATTTT. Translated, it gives CASSYGGVDNTQYF.

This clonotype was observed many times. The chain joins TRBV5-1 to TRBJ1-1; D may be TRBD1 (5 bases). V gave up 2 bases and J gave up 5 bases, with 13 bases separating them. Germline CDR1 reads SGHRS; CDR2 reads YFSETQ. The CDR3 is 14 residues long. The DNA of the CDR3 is TGCGCCAGCAGCTTCGGCAGGGAAGATACTGAAGCTTTCTTT. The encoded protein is CASSFGREDTEAFF.

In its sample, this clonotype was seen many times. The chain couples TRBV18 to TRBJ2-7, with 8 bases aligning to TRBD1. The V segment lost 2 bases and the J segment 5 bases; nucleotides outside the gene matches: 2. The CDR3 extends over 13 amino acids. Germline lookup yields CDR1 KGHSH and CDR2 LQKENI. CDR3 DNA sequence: TGTGCCAGCTCACCAGGGACAGGCAACGAGCAGTACGTC. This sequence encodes CASSPGTGNEQYV.

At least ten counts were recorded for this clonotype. The chain's CDR3 is CASSYGGGMVYEQYF. The DNA of the CDR3 is TGTGCCAGCAGTTACGGTGGCGGGATGGTTTACGAGCAGTACTTC. V gene TRBV6-5 combines with J gene TRBJ2-7, with D possibly matching TRBD2 (6 bases). There are 15 residues in the CDR3. Germline CDR1 reads MNHEY; CDR2 reads SVGAGI. Trimming cost V 2 bases and J 4 bases, with 15 bases left between them.

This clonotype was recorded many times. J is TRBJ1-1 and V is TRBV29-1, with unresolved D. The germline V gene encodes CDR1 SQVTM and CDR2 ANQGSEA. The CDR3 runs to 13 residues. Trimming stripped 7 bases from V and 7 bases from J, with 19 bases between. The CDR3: CSGKGRLSDEAFF. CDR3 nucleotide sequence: TGCAGCGGGAAGGGCCGGCTAAGCGATGAAGCTTTCTTT.

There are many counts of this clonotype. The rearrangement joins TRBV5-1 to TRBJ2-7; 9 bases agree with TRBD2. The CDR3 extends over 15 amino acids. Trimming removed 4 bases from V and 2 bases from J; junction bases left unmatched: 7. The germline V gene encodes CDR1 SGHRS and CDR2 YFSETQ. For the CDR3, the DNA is TGCGCCAGCAGCCCTCTAGCGGGGAGTCCCTACGAGCAGTACTTC. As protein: CASSPLAGSPYEQYF.

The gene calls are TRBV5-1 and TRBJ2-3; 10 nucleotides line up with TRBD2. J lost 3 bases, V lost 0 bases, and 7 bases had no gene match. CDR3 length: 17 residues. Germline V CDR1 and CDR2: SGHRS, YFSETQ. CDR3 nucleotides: TGCGCCAGCAGCTTGGATGGAGCGGGGGGGCTGACAGATACGCAGTATTTT. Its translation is CASSLDGAGGLTDTQYF.

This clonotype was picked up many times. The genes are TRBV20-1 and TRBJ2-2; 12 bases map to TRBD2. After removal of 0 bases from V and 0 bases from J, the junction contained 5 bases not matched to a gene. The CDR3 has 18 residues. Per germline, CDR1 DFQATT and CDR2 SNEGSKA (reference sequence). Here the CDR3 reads CSARDGLAGIPNTGELFF. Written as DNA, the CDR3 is TGCAGTGCTAGAGATGGACTAGCGGGGATCCCGAACACCGGGGAGCTGTTTTTT.

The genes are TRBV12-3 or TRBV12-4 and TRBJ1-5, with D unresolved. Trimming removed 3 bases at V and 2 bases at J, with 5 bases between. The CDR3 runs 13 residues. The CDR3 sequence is CASSFRRNQPQHF. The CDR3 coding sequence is TGTGCCAGCAGTTTCCGACGCAATCAGCCCCAGCATTTT.

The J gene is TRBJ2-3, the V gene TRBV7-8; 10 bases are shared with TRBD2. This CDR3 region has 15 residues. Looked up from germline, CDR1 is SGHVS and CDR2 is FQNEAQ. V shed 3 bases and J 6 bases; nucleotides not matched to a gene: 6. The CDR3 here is CASSFPSGGRDTQYF. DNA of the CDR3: TGTGCCAGCAGCTTTCCTAGCGGGGGACGGGATACGCAGTATTTT.

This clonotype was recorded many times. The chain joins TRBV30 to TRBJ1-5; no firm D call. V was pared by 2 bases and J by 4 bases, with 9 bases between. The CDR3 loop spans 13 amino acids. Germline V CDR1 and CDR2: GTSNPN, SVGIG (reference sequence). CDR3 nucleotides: TGTGCCTGGAGTCAGGAAGGGAATCAGCCCCAGCATTTT. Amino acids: CAWSQEGNQPQHF.

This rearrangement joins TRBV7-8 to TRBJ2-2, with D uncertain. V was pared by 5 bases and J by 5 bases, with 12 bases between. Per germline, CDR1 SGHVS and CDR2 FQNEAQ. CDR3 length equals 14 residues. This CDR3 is CASSQLRITGELFF. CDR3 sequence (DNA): TGTGCCAGCAGCCAGCTGCGGATTACCGGGGAGCTGTTTTTT.

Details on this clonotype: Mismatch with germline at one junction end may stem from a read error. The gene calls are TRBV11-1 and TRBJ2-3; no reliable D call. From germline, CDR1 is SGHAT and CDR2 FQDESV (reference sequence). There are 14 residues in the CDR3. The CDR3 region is CASSPFLATDRQYF. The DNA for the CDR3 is TGTGCCAGCAGCCCATTTCTCGCAACAGATAGGCAGTATTTT. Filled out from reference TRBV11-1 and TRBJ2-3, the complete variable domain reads EAEVAQSPRYKITEKSQAVAFWCDPISGHATLYWYRQILGQGPELLVQFQDESVVDDSQLPKDRFSAERLKGVDSTLKIQPAELGDSAMYLCASSPFLATDRQYFGPGTRLTVL.

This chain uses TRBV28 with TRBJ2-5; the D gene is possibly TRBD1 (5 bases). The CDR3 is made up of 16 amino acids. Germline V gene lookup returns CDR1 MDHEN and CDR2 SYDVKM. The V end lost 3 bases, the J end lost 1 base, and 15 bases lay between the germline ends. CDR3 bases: TGTGCCAGCAGTTTCTCGGTGACAGCGAGCCAAGAGACCCAGTACTTC. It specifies CASSFSVTASQETQYF.

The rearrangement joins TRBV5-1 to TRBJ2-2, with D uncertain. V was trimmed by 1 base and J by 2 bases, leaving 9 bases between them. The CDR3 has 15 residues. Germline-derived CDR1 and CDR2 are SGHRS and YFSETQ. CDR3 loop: CASSLYGINTGELFF. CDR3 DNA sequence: TGCGCCAGCAGCTTGTATGGGATTAACACCGGGGAGCTGTTTTTT.

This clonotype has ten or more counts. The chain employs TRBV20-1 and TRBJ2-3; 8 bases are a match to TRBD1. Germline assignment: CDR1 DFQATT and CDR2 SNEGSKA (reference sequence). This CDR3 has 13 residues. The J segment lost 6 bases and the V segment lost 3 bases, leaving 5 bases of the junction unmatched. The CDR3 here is CSASGTGRDTQYF. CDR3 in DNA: TGCAGTGCTAGCGGGACAGGCCGGGATACGCAGTATTTT.

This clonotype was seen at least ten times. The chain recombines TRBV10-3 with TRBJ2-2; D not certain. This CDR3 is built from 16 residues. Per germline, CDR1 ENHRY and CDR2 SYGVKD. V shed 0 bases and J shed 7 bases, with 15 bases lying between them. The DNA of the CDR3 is TGTGCCATCAGTGAGTCGGCGATGGGATCGGGCGGGGAGCTGTTTTTT. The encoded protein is CAISESAMGSGGELFF.

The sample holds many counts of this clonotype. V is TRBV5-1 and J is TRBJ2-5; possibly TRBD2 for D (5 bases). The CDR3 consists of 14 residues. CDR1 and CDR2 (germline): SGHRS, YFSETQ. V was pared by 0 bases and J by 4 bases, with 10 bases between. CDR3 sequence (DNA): TGCGCCAGCAGCTTGGACGGGGATCGAGAGACCCAGTACTTC. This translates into CASSLDGDRETQYF. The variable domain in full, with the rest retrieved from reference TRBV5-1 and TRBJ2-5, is KAGVTQTPRYLIKTRGQQVTLSCSPISGHRSVSWYQQTPGQGLQFLFEYFSETQRNKGNFPGRFSGRQFSNSRSEMNVSTLELGDSALYLCASSLDGDRETQYFGPGTRLLVL.